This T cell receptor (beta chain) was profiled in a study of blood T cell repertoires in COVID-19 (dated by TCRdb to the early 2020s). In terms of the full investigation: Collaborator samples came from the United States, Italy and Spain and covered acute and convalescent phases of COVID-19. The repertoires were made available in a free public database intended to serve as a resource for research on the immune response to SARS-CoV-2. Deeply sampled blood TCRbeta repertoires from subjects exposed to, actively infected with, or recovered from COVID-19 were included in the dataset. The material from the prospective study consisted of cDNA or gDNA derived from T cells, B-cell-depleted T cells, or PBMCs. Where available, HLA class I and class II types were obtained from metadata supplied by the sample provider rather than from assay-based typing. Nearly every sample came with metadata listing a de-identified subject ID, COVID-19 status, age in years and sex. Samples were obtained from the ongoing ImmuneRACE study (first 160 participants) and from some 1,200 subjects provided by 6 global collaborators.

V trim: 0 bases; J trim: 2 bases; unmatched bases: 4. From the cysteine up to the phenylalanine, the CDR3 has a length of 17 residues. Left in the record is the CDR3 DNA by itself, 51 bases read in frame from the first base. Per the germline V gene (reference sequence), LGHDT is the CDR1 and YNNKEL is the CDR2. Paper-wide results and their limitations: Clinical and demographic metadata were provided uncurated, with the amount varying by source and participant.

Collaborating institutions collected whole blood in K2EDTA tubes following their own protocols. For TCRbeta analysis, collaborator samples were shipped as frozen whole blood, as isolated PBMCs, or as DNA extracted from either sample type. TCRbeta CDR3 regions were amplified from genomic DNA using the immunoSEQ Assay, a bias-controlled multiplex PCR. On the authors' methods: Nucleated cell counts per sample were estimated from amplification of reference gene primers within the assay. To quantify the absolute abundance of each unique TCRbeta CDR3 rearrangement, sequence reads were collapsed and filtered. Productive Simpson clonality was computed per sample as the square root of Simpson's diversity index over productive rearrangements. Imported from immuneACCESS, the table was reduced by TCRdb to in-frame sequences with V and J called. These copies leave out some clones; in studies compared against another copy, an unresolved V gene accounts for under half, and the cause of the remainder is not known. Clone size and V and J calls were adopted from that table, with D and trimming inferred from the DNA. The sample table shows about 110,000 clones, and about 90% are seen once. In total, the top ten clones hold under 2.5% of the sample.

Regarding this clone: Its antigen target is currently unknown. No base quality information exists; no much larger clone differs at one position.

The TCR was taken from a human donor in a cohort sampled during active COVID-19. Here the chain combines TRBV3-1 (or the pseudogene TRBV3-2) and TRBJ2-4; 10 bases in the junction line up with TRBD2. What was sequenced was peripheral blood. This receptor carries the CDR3 CASSQDPAGGSKNIQYF. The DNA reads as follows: TGTGCCAGCAGCCAAGATCCAGCGGGAGGGTCCAAAAACATTCAGTACTTC.